Below, 29 T cell receptor beta chains from the same sample are listed, as sequenced in a study of OX40 agonist ivuxolimab in advanced cancers. The method was the immunoSEQ multiplex PCR assay. TCRdb carries this immuneACCESS record with in-frame sequences only. Its versions omit some clonotypes, under half of them owing to an unresolved V gene in the studies checked, with the rest unexplained. Within this sample are more than 60,000 clones, with more than 65% of them counted one time only. The ten largest clones add up to approximately 4.8% of the sample. The material was CD4+ or CD8+ T cells sorted from blood, obtained in a trial of the OX40 agonist ivuxolimab. The source of these receptors is an adult with an advanced solid tumor such as melanoma, head and neck, liver or kidney cancer.

This clone appeared once. This sequence joins TRBV7-2 and TRBJ1-2; 7 nucleotides line up with TRBD1. The germline V gene encodes CDR1 SGHTA and CDR2 FQGNSA. The CDR3 covers 16 residues. V shed 5 bases, J shed 4 bases, and the junction held 13 bases outside the gene matches. CDR3 in amino acids: CASSRRGTARGYGYTF. The CDR3 DNA reads as TGTGCCAGCAGCCGGAGAGGGACAGCCCGGGGCTATGGCTACACCTTC.

CDR3 sequence reads: CASSQEWLGALNYGYTF. In DNA form, the CDR3 reads TGCGCCAGCAGCCAAGAATGGTTGGGCGCCTTGAACTATGGCTACACCTTC. This rearrangement joins TRBV4-3 to TRBJ1-2; D ambiguous. Between the trimmed V and J ends, which lost 0 bases and 2 bases, there was a span of 16 bases. The CDR3 sequence is 17 residues long. Germline loops: CDR1 LGHNA, CDR2 YSLEER.

CDR3 in amino acids: CASSPGVSNQPQHF. The CDR3 region has the DNA TGTGCCAGCAGCCCGGGCGTCAGCAATCAGCCCCAGCATTTT. The rearrangement uses TRBV5-6 and TRBJ1-5, with D uncertain. CDR1 and CDR2 from the germline V gene are SGHDT and YYEEEE. Trimming removed 4 bases at V and 1 base at J, with 9 bases between. This CDR3 has 14 amino acids.

J is TRBJ2-1 and V is TRBV4-1, with unresolved D. The CDR3 spans 14 residues. Trimming removed 1 base from V and 5 bases from J, with 9 bases in between. The V gene's germline CDR1 is MGHRA and CDR2 YSYEKL. In DNA form, the CDR3 reads TGCGCCAGCAGCCAAGTGGCTGTTAACAATGAGCAGTTCTTC. Encoded protein: CASSQVAVNNEQFF.

CDR3 coding DNA: TGTGCCAGCAGGAAAGCACAGGGGGGATCTCATTCACCCCTCCACTTT. Translation: CASRKAQGGSHSPLHF. The rearrangement joins TRBV2 to TRBJ1-6, with 8 bases lining up with TRBD1. Germline V gene data show CDR1 as SNHLY and CDR2 as FYNNEI. The CDR3 is made up of 16 amino acids. The V and J ends lost 6 bases and 8 bases, in that order; junction bases with no gene match: 12.

The chain is built from TRBV29-1 and TRBJ1-3; unclear D gene. The V end lost 7 bases, the J end lost 1 base, and 14 bases lay between the germline ends. The length of the CDR3 is 14 residues. In germline, CDR1 is SQVTM, CDR2 ANQGSEA. CDR3 loop: CSAKGAISGNTIYF. DNA for the CDR3: TGCAGCGCCAAAGGAGCGATATCTGGAAACACCATATATTTT.

The rearrangement joins TRBV18 to TRBJ2-3; D is undetermined. V was cut by 3 bases and J by 6 bases, with 7 bases left in between. Germline-derived CDR1 and CDR2 are KGHSH and LQKENI. The CDR3 is 12 residues long. CDR3 region: CASSPSRDTQYF. The CDR3 nucleotides are TGTGCCAGCTCACCGAGCAGGGATACGCAGTATTTT.

V is TRBV11-3 and J is TRBJ2-1; TRBD1 matches at 8 bases. Germline V CDR1 and CDR2: SGHNT, YENEEA. V lost 0 bases to trimming and J lost 6 bases; unmatched junction nucleotides: 7. The CDR3 loop spans 16 amino acids. The CDR3 sequence is CASSLDLGTGLNEQFF. The CDR3, as DNA: TGTGCCAGCAGCTTAGATTTAGGGACAGGCCTCAATGAGCAGTTCTTC. Based on the CDR3 plus reference TRBV11-3 and TRBJ2-1, the full variable domain is EAGVVQSPRYKIIEKKQPVAFWCNPISGHNTLYWYLQNLGQGPELLIRYENEEAVDDSQLPKDRFSAERLKGVDSTLKIQPAELGDSAVYLCASSLDLGTGLNEQFFGPGTRLTVL.

The rearrangement uses TRBV9 and TRBJ2-1; perhaps TRBD2 as D (6 bases). The length of the CDR3 is 14 residues. Per the germline V gene, CDR1 is SGDLS and CDR2 is YYNGEE. Trimming left V 0 bases short and J 7 bases short, with 11 bases between. The CDR3 DNA sequence: TGTGCCAGCAGCGTAGGATTGGGAGGAAATGAGCAGTTCTTC. Residues: CASSVGLGGNEQFF.

This rearrangement joins TRBV7-3 to TRBJ1-2; D perhaps matches TRBD1 (5 bases). There are 16 residues in the CDR3. Trimming removed 1 base at V and 4 bases at J, with 16 bases between. The germline gives CDR1 SGHTA, CDR2 FQGTGA. The CDR3 DNA is TGTGCCAGCAGCTTAAACAGGCAACCGGCGGCCTATGGCTACACCTTC. Translation gives CASSLNRQPAAYGYTF.

The chain employs TRBV27 and TRBJ1-2, with D possibly TRBD1 on 6 matching bases. The CDR3 is made up of 13 amino acids. Germline assignment: CDR1 MNHEY and CDR2 SMNVEV (reference sequence). The germline V and J ends were trimmed by 9 bases and 4 bases, with 15 bases remaining between them. The CDR3 sequence: CARRGGNSYGYTF. The CDR3 DNA follows: TGTGCCAGGAGAGGGGGGAATAGCTATGGCTACACCTTC.

CDR3 in DNA: TGTGCCAGCAGCTCGACCGGGGGGCACACTGAAGCTTTCTTT. It is translated as CASSSTGGHTEAFF. V usage is TRBV5-4 and J usage is TRBJ1-1, with D possibly matching TRBD1 (6 bases). Germline V gene lookup returns CDR1 SGHNT and CDR2 YYREEE (reference sequence). The length of the CDR3 is 14 residues. Trimming cost V 3 bases and J 3 bases, with 12 bases left between them.

The V and J genes are TRBV6-4 and TRBJ1-6; 8 nucleotides agree with TRBD1. CDR3 size: 14 residues. V lost 4 bases to trimming and J lost 9 bases; unmatched junction nucleotides: 5. Germline CDR1 reads MRHNA; CDR2 reads SNTAGT. This CDR3 reads CASSVDRGGSPLHF. For the CDR3, the DNA is TGTGCCAGCAGTGTCGACAGGGGAGGTTCACCCCTCCACTTT.

V usage is TRBV10-3 and J usage is TRBJ1-6, with D maybe TRBD1 (5 bases). The CDR3 consists of 13 residues. Germline CDR1 is ENHRY and CDR2 is SYGVKD. The V end lost 7 bases, the J end lost 7 bases, and 11 bases lay between the germline ends. The CDR3 loop reads CAITVGQNSPLHF. The CDR3 nucleotides are TGTGCCATCACAGTGGGGCAGAATTCACCCCTCCACTTT.

The rearrangement links TRBV29-1 to TRBJ2-2, with D possibly being TRBD2 (5 bases). Germline lookup yields CDR1 SQVTM and CDR2 ANQGSEA. There are 13 residues in the CDR3. V gave up 7 bases and J gave up 6 bases, with 15 bases separating them. In DNA form, the CDR3 reads TGCAGCGCCGAGGGTGATAGGGCCGGGGAGCTGTTTTTT. It codes for CSAEGDRAGELFF.

Comment on this clone: A junction boundary mismatches the germline segment, possibly from a read error. The chain links TRBV7-7 to TRBJ2-5, with 8 bases matching TRBD2. CDR1 is SSHAT, CDR2 FNYEAQ, per germline (reference sequence). The CDR3 runs to 17 residues. CDR3 coding DNA: TGTGCTAGCAGCTTAGGTATCGCGGGGGGCCTGCGTGAGACCCAGTACTTC. Translating gives CASSLGIAGGLRETQYF.

This clone was detected only once. This chain joins TRBV6-4 and TRBJ2-3; 8 bases are a match to TRBD1. Germline assignment: CDR1 MRHNA and CDR2 SNTAGT. This CDR3 comprises 14 residues. The trim removed 6 bases at V and 6 bases at J, leaving 8 bases unmatched. In nucleotides, the CDR3 is TGTGCCAGCAGCCTGGACAGGGAGTCGGATACGCAGTATTTT. As protein: CASSLDRESDTQYF.

The rearrangement joins TRBV28 to TRBJ1-1; 8 bases match TRBD1. CDR3 length equals 16 residues. J was trimmed by 3 bases and V by 6 bases; bases with no gene match: 12. Germline CDR1 MDHEN, CDR2 SYDVKM. In DNA form, the CDR3 reads TGTGCCAGCAGAGCTCGAACAGGGGGATGGGACACTGAAGCTTTCTTT. This translates into CASRARTGGWDTEAFF.

The chain couples TRBV5-1 to TRBJ2-5; D not certain. V was cut by 4 bases and J by 1 base, with 8 bases left in between. CDR1 and CDR2 (germline): SGHRS, YFSETQ. CDR3 length: 13 residues. CDR3 amino acids: CASSLRPQETQYF. CDR3 in DNA: TGCGCCAGCAGCCTCCGGCCCCAAGAGACCCAGTACTTC.

This clone was observed a handful of times. The V call is TRBV9, the J call TRBJ1-6, with a possible D match to TRBD1 (5 bases). The CDR3 is made up of 15 amino acids. Germline CDR1 reads SGDLS; CDR2 reads YYNGEE. V was clipped by 0 bases and J by 9 bases, with 13 bases between them. CDR3 coding DNA: TGTGCCAGCAGCGTAGCGGAGGGGTTGGGTTCACCCCTCCACTTT. Its translation: CASSVAEGLGSPLHF. Complete variable domain (other parts from reference TRBV9 and TRBJ1-6): DSGVTQTPKHLITATGQRVTLRCSPRSGDLSVYWYQQSLDQGLQFLIQYYNGEERAKGNILERFSAQQFPDLHSELNLSSLELGDSALYFCASSVAEGLGSPLHFGNGTRLTVT.

The V call is TRBV2, the J call TRBJ2-5, with a tentative D call TRBD2 (6 bases). V was pared by 6 bases and J by 5 bases, with 13 bases between. This CDR3 comprises 13 residues. CDR1 and CDR2 from the germline V gene are SNHLY and FYNNEI. CDR3: CASSRDWGETQYF. DNA for the CDR3: TGTGCCAGCAGCCGGGACTGGGGGGAGACCCAGTACTTC.

This chain connects TRBV27 to TRBJ1-4; 8 nucleotides align to TRBD1. The CDR3 length is 16 residues. Trimming removed 5 bases from V and 1 base from J; junction bases left unmatched: 6. Per the germline V gene, CDR1 is MNHEY and CDR2 is SMNVEV (reference sequence). CDR3 amino acids: CASSPGTGLTNEKLFF. The CDR3 region has the DNA TGTGCCAGCAGTCCCGGGACAGGCCTAACTAATGAAAAACTGTTTTTT.

The V call is TRBV19, the J call TRBJ1-5; D uncertain. The V and J ends lost 4 bases and 0 bases respectively, with 13 bases between them. This CDR3 comprises 16 residues. The germline V gene encodes CDR1 LNHDA and CDR2 SQIVND (reference sequence). The CDR3 here is CASSNSGPYSNQPQHF. CDR3 in DNA: TGTGCCAGTAGTAATAGTGGGCCCTATAGCAATCAGCCCCAGCATTTT.

The chain couples TRBV2 to TRBJ1-4; D is undetermined. V lost 6 bases to trimming and J lost 3 bases, with 2 bases between them. The CDR3 totals 11 residues. Germline lookup yields CDR1 SNHLY and CDR2 FYNNEI. CDR3 sequence reads: CASSPNEKLFF. In DNA form, the CDR3 reads TGTGCCAGCAGCCCTAATGAAAAACTGTTTTTT.

This chain links TRBV7-9 with TRBJ2-7; possibly TRBD2 for D (6 bases). This CDR3 is built from 16 residues. Germline CDR1 and CDR2: SEHNR and FQNEAQ (reference sequence). V shed 5 bases and J shed 2 bases, with 19 bases lying between them. The CDR3 coding sequence is TGTGCCAGCAGCACCCCGGGACTTTCGAAAACCTACGAGCAGTACTTC. Translation gives CASSTPGLSKTYEQYF. The complete variable domain, with remaining parts taken from reference TRBV7-9 and TRBJ2-7, reads DTGVSQNPRHKITKRGQNVTFRCDPISEHNRLYWYRQTLGQGPEFLTYFQNEAQLEKSRLLSDRFSAERPKGSFSTLEIQRTEQGDSAMYLCASSTPGLSKTYEQYFGPGTRLTVT.

The genes are TRBV6-5 and TRBJ1-5; unclear D gene. CDR1 and CDR2 (germline): MNHEY, SVGAGI. The CDR3 has 14 residues. Trimming cost V 6 bases and J 2 bases, with 11 bases left between them. As DNA, the CDR3 is TGTGCCAGCAGCCAAGCGGATCGCAATCAGCCCCAGCATTTT. Protein product: CASSQADRNQPQHF.

This clone was observed a single time. This sequence joins TRBV28 and TRBJ2-2, with D perhaps TRBD1 (6 bases). The germline V gene encodes CDR1 MDHEN and CDR2 SYDVKM. V was cut by 7 bases and J by 5 bases, with 14 bases left in between. The CDR3 extends over 14 amino acids. CDR3 DNA: TGTGCCAGCAAACGTACAGGGTCGACCGGGGAGCTGTTTTTT. Protein product: CASKRTGSTGELFF.

This sequence joins TRBV4-2 and TRBJ1-2; D remains ambiguous. The CDR3 consists of 15 residues. Germline CDR1 LGHNA, CDR2 YNFKEQ. V was clipped by 3 bases and J by 7 bases, with 18 bases between them. The CDR3 loop reads CASSQPSGSASGYTF. For the CDR3, the DNA is TGTGCCAGCAGCCAGCCTTCGGGTTCGGCAAGTGGCTACACCTTC.

The genes are TRBV7-9 and TRBJ2-1, with 10 bases aligning to TRBD2. This CDR3 has 16 amino acids. Germline V CDR1 and CDR2: SEHNR, FQNEAQ (reference sequence). With V trimmed by 5 bases and J by 1 base, 5 bases remained unmatched. CDR3 in DNA: TGTGCCAGCAGCCCCAATAGCGGGGGGTCCTACAATGAGCAGTTCTTC. It is translated as CASSPNSGGSYNEQFF.